Presented here are 9 T cell receptor beta chains from one specimen sequenced in a study of T cell responses to AZD1222 COVID-19 vaccine. Profiled with immunoSEQ multiplex PCR; TCRdb holds only in-frame clones, not every one. The table includes 120,000 or so clones, less than 90% detected once. The sample in question was peripheral blood, obtained on day 0 of AZD1222 vaccination. The origin of the receptors is an adult in good health.

The chain combines TRBV7-2 with TRBJ1-5; D is unresolved. CDR1 is SGHTA, CDR2 FQGNSA, per germline. V gave up 2 bases and J gave up 4 bases, with 9 bases separating them. This CDR3 contains 14 residues. The CDR3 reads CASSLYLGNQPQHF. Written as DNA, the CDR3 is TGTGCCAGCAGCTTATATTTGGGGAATCAGCCCCAGCATTTT.

The rearrangement uses TRBV6-2 or TRBV6-3 and TRBJ2-1, with D tentatively TRBD2 (6 bases). Germline V CDR1 and CDR2: MNHEY, SVGEGT. V gave up 4 bases and J gave up 4 bases, with 14 bases separating them. The CDR3 totals 15 residues. The chain's CDR3 is CASSSHSSGYNEQFF. CDR3 DNA sequence: TGTGCCAGCAGTTCCCACTCGAGCGGGTACAATGAGCAGTTCTTC.

The CDR3 DNA reads as TGTGCCAGCAGCGCTTCTAGCGGGAGGGATACGCAGTATTTT. The encoded protein is CASSASSGRDTQYF. This sequence joins TRBV7-8 and TRBJ2-3; 11 nucleotides line up with TRBD2. V lost 5 bases, J lost 6 bases, and 4 bases stayed unmatched. Per germline, CDR1 SGHVS and CDR2 FQNEAQ. The CDR3 is 14 residues long.

In this sample, this clone turned up once. This chain links TRBV18 with TRBJ2-7, with 7 positions matching TRBD1. CDR1 is KGHSH and CDR2 is LQKENI in the germline V gene. V lost 4 bases, J lost 0 bases, and 3 bases stayed unmatched. The length of the CDR3 is 14 residues. CDR3 in DNA: TGTGCCAGCTCACGCACAGGGGCCTCCTACGAGCAGTACTTC. It specifies CASSRTGASYEQYF.

V and J are TRBV29-1 and TRBJ2-5, with 12 positions matching TRBD1. This CDR3 spans 14 amino acids. V dropped 8 bases and J dropped 5; count of bases not matched to a gene: 9. The germline CDR1 and CDR2 sequences are SQVTM and ANQGSEA. CDR3 loop: CSSLGTGGAETQYF. In nucleotides, the CDR3 is TGCAGCTCACTGGGGACAGGGGGCGCGGAGACCCAGTACTTC.

The rearrangement links TRBV27 to TRBJ2-4; TRBD2 agrees at 9 bases. Trimming removed 5 bases from V and 8 bases from J; junction bases left unmatched: 1. Germline V gene lookup returns CDR1 MNHEY and CDR2 SMNVEV (reference sequence). CDR3 length: 12 amino acids. In nucleotides, the CDR3 is TGTGCCAGCAGTGGCGGGGGGGACATTCAGTACTTC. Its translation is CASSGGGDIQYF.

The chain combines TRBV2 with TRBJ1-6; D ambiguous. The germline V gene encodes CDR1 SNHLY and CDR2 FYNNEI. V was cut by 7 bases and J by 8 bases, with 21 bases left in between. CDR3 length: 16 residues. The CDR3 DNA reads as TGTGCCAGCATCAAAAATGGCCCTAAGGGTGATTCACCCCTCCACTTT. Protein product: CASIKNGPKGDSPLHF.

This clone has a single count. The chain is built from TRBV19 and TRBJ1-1, with D unclear. V lost 6 bases, J lost 6 bases, and 20 bases lay in between. The CDR3 totals 15 residues. Per germline, CDR1 LNHDA and CDR2 SQIVND (reference sequence). The CDR3 DNA is TGTGCCAGTAGATACTTCCTAGGGAATGGCGCTGAAGCTTTCTTT. Translation gives CASRYFLGNGAEAFF.

The chain combines TRBV6-5 with TRBJ2-2; D perhaps matches TRBD1 (6 bases). From germline, CDR1 is MNHEY and CDR2 SVGAGI. V was trimmed by 7 bases and J by 0 bases, leaving 12 bases between them. The CDR3 spans 15 residues. CDR3 sequence (DNA): TGTGCCAGCAAGACAGGCCAAACGAACACCGGGGAGCTGTTTTTT. Translating gives CASKTGQTNTGELFF.